This note documents a single TCR beta chain sequence. This sample is drawn from a study of blood T cell repertoires in COVID-19. Study as a whole: From T cells, B-cell-depleted T cells, or PBMCs came the material, which was cDNA or gDNA.

Between the trimmed V and J ends, which lost 4 bases and 6 bases, there was a span of 16 bases. The CDR3 contains 14 residues. Per the germline V gene, CDR1 is SEHNR and CDR2 is FQNEAQ (reference sequence). The age range of participants was about 18 to 100 years, with residence in fewer than 25 US areas. Sequencing used immunoSEQ multiplex PCR; TCRdb keeps in-frame clones, though not all of them. The sample lists 150,000 or so clones; roughly 79% were seen once. This chain uses TRBV7-9 with TRBJ2-7, with no clear D. The sequenced sample consisted of PBMCs or T cells enriched from blood (not recorded which). The receptor's source is a woman aged 45-59 years who had recovered from COVID-19. CDR3 bases: TGTGCCAGCAGCTCCCGAGGCGCTACGGGCGAGCAGTACTTC. Protein sequence: CASSSRGATGEQYF. Drawing the rest from reference TRBV7-9 and TRBJ2-7, the complete variable domain is DTGVSQNPRHKITKRGQNVTFRCDPISEHNRLYWYRQTLGQGPEFLTYFQNEAQLEKSRLLSDRFSAERPKGSFSTLEIQRTEQGDSAMYLCASSSRGATGEQYFGPGTRLTVT.